One and the same sample provided the 20 T cell receptor beta chains below, sequenced in a study of T cell responses to AZD1222 COVID-19 vaccine. Libraries were prepared by immunoSEQ multiplex PCR; TCRdb keeps only in-frame clonotypes and omits some of them. This sample has some 71,000 clones, with 80% to 90% found just once. The sample was peripheral blood, taken 28 days after the second AZD1222 dose. These receptors were collected from an adult who received the AZD1222 COVID-19 vaccine.

This clone was detected only once. The chain carries TRBV28 and TRBJ2-7; D call uncertain. The V gene's germline CDR1 is MDHEN and CDR2 SYDVKM. This CDR3 contains 14 residues. Trimming stripped 7 bases from V and 5 bases from J, with 18 bases between. Here the CDR3 reads CASTTFGFVDEQYF. Here the CDR3 DNA reads TGTGCCAGCACTACCTTCGGATTTGTCGACGAGCAGTACTTC.

The rearrangement joins TRBV29-1 to TRBJ2-1, with 7 positions matching TRBD2. Trimming took 7 bases from V and 6 from J; bases not matched to a gene: 3. This CDR3 is 11 amino acids long. CDR1 is SQVTM and CDR2 is ANQGSEA in the germline V gene. Here the CDR3 DNA reads TGCAGCGGGGAGGGCGGCAATGAGCAGTTCTTC. This encodes CSGEGGNEQFF.

The chain links TRBV7-2 to TRBJ2-1; 11 bases map to TRBD2. The germline CDR1 and CDR2 sequences are SGHTA and FQGNSA. The CDR3 is 18 residues long. V lost 0 bases, J lost 4 bases, and 8 bases stayed unmatched. DNA of the CDR3: TGTGCCAGCAGCTTAGCCAGTAGCGGGAGGGCCGGGTACAATGAGCAGTTCTTC. It translates to CASSLASSGRAGYNEQFF.

This chain joins TRBV10-3 and TRBJ2-3; D is unresolved. Germline assignment: CDR1 ENHRY and CDR2 SYGVKD. V was cut by 2 bases and J by 7 bases, with 16 bases left in between. This CDR3 spans 15 amino acids. The CDR3 protein is CAISEGSPASHTQYF. The CDR3 DNA reads TGTGCCATCAGTGAGGGTAGTCCCGCGTCACATACGCAGTATTTT.

The chain is built from TRBV9 and TRBJ2-2; no definite D call. CDR1 and CDR2 (germline): SGDLS, YYNGEE. V lost 0 bases, J lost 2 bases, and 8 bases lay in between. The CDR3 extends over 15 amino acids. CDR3 residues: CASSVANGNTGELFF. Written as DNA, the CDR3 is TGTGCCAGCAGCGTAGCGAACGGCAACACCGGGGAGCTGTTTTTT.

This chain joins TRBV5-1 and TRBJ2-5; D is possibly TRBD1 (6 bases). Trimming shortened V by 3 bases and J by 2 bases, and 8 bases separated the two germline ends. The CDR3 sequence is 13 residues long. The germline V gene encodes CDR1 SGHRS and CDR2 YFSETQ. The CDR3 loop reads CASSWTEQETQYF. DNA of the CDR3: TGCGCCAGCAGCTGGACAGAACAAGAGACCCAGTACTTC. Complete variable domain (other parts from reference TRBV5-1 and TRBJ2-5): KAGVTQTPRYLIKTRGQQVTLSCSPISGHRSVSWYQQTPGQGLQFLFEYFSETQRNKGNFPGRFSGRQFSNSRSEMNVSTLELGDSALYLCASSWTEQETQYFGPGTRLLVL.

The CDR3 DNA follows: TGTGCCAGCAGCTTAGGGACAGGGTATGGCTACACCTTC. Its protein product is CASSLGTGYGYTF. This chain joins TRBV7-8 and TRBJ1-2; 8 bases are a match to TRBD1. The germline CDR1 and CDR2 sequences are SGHVS and FQNEAQ. Trimming took 1 base from V and 5 from J; bases not matched to a gene: 0. This CDR3 comprises 13 residues.

CDR3 sequence reads: CASIRGSGNTIYF. CDR3 bases: TGTGCCAGCATCCGGGGATCTGGAAACACCATATATTTT. V usage is TRBV12-3 or TRBV12-4 and J usage is TRBJ1-3, with D unclear. V lost 7 bases, J lost 1 base, and 8 bases lay in between. This CDR3 has 13 amino acids.

V gene TRBV9 combines with J gene TRBJ2-7; 8 bases are shared with TRBD2. Germline values: CDR1 SGDLS, CDR2 YYNGEE. The CDR3 covers 15 residues. V lost 2 bases, J lost 4 bases, and 8 bases stayed unmatched. This CDR3 is CASSVSGTSLYEQYF. The CDR3 nucleotides read TGTGCCAGCAGCGTTAGCGGGACTAGTCTTTACGAGCAGTACTTC.

This chain connects TRBV5-8 to TRBJ2-7; no definite D call. CDR3 length: 18 residues. The V gene's germline CDR1 is SGHTS and CDR2 YDEGEE. Between the trimmed V and J ends, which lost 10 bases and 2 bases, there was a span of 31 bases. The CDR3 reads CALAVGPPGRTNTYEQYF. CDR3 nucleotides: TGTGCCCTGGCCGTGGGCCCCCCGGGTAGAACCAATACCTACGAGCAGTACTTC.

The gene calls are TRBV11-2 and TRBJ1-2, with D hard to call. This CDR3 is built from 12 residues. V was trimmed by 1 base and J by 4 bases, leaving 4 bases between them. Germline lookup yields CDR1 SGHAT and CDR2 FQNNGV. CDR3 coding DNA: TGTGCCAGCAGCTTAGGAGGCTATGGCTACACCTTC. It translates to CASSLGGYGYTF. The whole variable domain, filled in from reference TRBV11-2 and TRBJ1-2, reads EAGVAQSPRYKIIEKRQSVAFWCNPISGHATLYWYQQILGQGPKLLIQFQNNGVVDDSQLPKDRFSAERLKGVDSTLKIQPAKLEDSAVYLCASSLGGYGYTFGSGTRLTVV.

In DNA form, the CDR3 reads TGTGCCACCAGCAGAGAACAGGGTGGCACTGAAGCTTTCTTT. Amino acid sequence: CATSREQGGTEAFF. The J gene is TRBJ1-1, the V gene TRBV15, with D possibly TRBD1 on 6 matching bases. Germline V CDR1 and CDR2: LNHNV, YYDKDF (reference sequence). The CDR3 is 14 amino acids. V gave up 0 bases and J gave up 4 bases, with 9 bases separating them.

This clone was seen once. The chain has TRBV12-2 and TRBJ2-3; the D call of TRBD2 is as the table states it, not checked on the DNA. TRBV12-2 is classified as a pseudogene. The CDR3 extends over 16 amino acids. CDR3 in amino acids: CASRLPAGGYTDTQYF. CDR3 nucleotides: TGTGCAAGTCGCTTACCAGCGGGAGGGTACACAGATACGCAGTATTTT.

This chain links TRBV7-9 with TRBJ2-7; tentatively, D is TRBD2 (5 bases). V was pared by 6 bases and J by 5 bases, with 11 bases between. The V gene's germline CDR1 is SEHNR and CDR2 FQNEAQ (reference sequence). CDR3 size: 12 residues. CDR3 DNA: TGTGCCAGCAGTCTAACGCGGGACGAGCAGTACTTC. It translates to CASSLTRDEQYF. Full variable domain (rest looked up from reference TRBV7-9 and TRBJ2-7): DTGVSQNPRHKITKRGQNVTFRCDPISEHNRLYWYRQTLGQGPEFLTYFQNEAQLEKSRLLSDRFSAERPKGSFSTLEIQRTEQGDSAMYLCASSLTRDEQYFGPGTRLTVT.

The CDR3 here is CASGLVPLTASYGYTF. The CDR3 nucleotides are TGTGCTAGTGGTTTGGTACCCTTAACAGCGTCCTATGGCTACACCTTC. The chain recombines TRBV12-5 with TRBJ1-2; the D is unclear. Looked up from germline, CDR1 is LGHNT and CDR2 is FRNRAP. This CDR3 comprises 16 residues. V was cut by 0 bases and J by 4 bases, with 15 bases left in between.

A remark on this clone: One end of the junction does not line up with germline, which may come from a read error. The genes are TRBV3-1 (or the pseudogene TRBV3-2) and TRBJ2-7, with TRBD1 matching 12 bases. The CDR3 has 14 amino acids. CDR1 and CDR2 from the germline V gene are LGHDT and YNNKEL (reference sequence). The CDR3 sequence is CASSQCLGTGGRRF. CDR3 in DNA: TGTGCCAGCAGCCAATGCCTCGGGACAGGGGGCCGGAGGTTC.

The chain combines TRBV6-5 with TRBJ2-7, with 7 bases identical to TRBD1. This CDR3 region has 12 residues. Germline V CDR1 and CDR2: MNHEY, SVGAGI. V lost 7 bases to trimming and J lost 9 bases; unmatched junction nucleotides: 9. The CDR3: CASTQQGTGQYF. CDR3 bases: TGTGCCAGCACCCAACAGGGGACCGGGCAGTACTTC.

The V and J genes are TRBV2 and TRBJ1-2, with 7 positions matching TRBD1. Trimming cost V 6 bases and J 6 bases; bases outside gene matches: 4. There are 12 residues in the CDR3. Germline V lookup: CDR1 SNHLY, CDR2 FYNNEI. CDR3 in DNA: TGTGCCAGCAGGACAGGGAAGCATGGCTACACCTTC. Residues: CASRTGKHGYTF.

J is TRBJ2-2 and V is TRBV5-1; D is uncertain. CDR1 and CDR2 from the germline V gene are SGHRS and YFSETQ. V was clipped by 4 bases and J by 0 bases, with 7 bases between them. CDR3 size: 14 residues. CDR3 region: CASSLTSNTGELFF. In DNA form, the CDR3 reads TGCGCCAGCAGCCTGACATCGAACACCGGGGAGCTGTTTTTT.

The chain joins TRBV3-1 (or the pseudogene TRBV3-2) to TRBJ1-1, with TRBD1 identical over 9 bases. The V gene's germline CDR1 is LGHDT and CDR2 YNNKEL (reference sequence). V lost 3 bases and J lost 6; bases outside the gene matches: 8. The CDR3 extends over 15 amino acids. The DNA for the CDR3 is TGTGCCAGCAGCCATGGACAGGGGCGGTTGGCTGAAGCTTTCTTT. Its protein product is CASSHGQGRLAEAFF.